The rows below give T cell receptor beta chains drawn from one sample of a study of blood T cell repertoires in COVID-19. Profiling relied on immunoSEQ multiplex PCR, and the TCRdb table lists in-frame clones only, not all of them. The table lists more than 120,000 clones, about nine tenths of them singletons, with roughly 37% in the top ten. The sample comprised peripheral blood. The receptors stem from a man aged 50 to 59 who had recovered from COVID-19. Both conserved end residues are part of each CDR3. D genes are given only for firm matches. Part of the rows lack a size; the others show once, few, many or a class for expanded clones.

DNA,CDR3,size,D,J,V
TGTGCCAGCTCACCCATCCGGGCAGGGGGTTACTTGGACGAGCAGTACTTC,CASSPIRAGGYLDEQYF,-,TRBD1,TRBJ2-7,TRBV18
TGCGCCAGCAGCCAGCCGGGACAGGGGCGGCACGAGCAGTACTTC,CASSQPGQGRHEQYF,few,TRBD1,TRBJ2-7,TRBV4-1
TGCGCCAGCAGCTTAGGGACTAGCGGGGTCGATGAGCAGTTCTTC,CASSLGTSGVDEQFF,-,TRBD2,TRBJ2-1,TRBV5-1
TGCGCCAGCAGCCAAGATGCAGGGGAAAAACTGTTTTTT,CASSQDAGEKLFF,-,-,TRBJ1-4,TRBV4-3
TGTGCTAGTGGGCCGGGGGTTTTCAATGAGCAGTTCTTC,CASGPGVFNEQFF,-,-,TRBJ2-1,TRBV12-5
TGTGCCACCAGTGAGGGGACAGGGGGCGTCGATGGCTACACCTTC,CATSEGTGGVDGYTF,few,TRBD1,TRBJ1-2,TRBV24-1
TGTGCCAGCAGCCGCCTTGGGGGAGGGATGAACACCGGGGAGCTGTTTTTT,CASSRLGGGMNTGELFF,-,TRBD2,TRBJ2-2,TRBV9
TGTGCCAGCAGCTTGGCCCAGACAGGGCTGACCTACAATGAGCAGTTCTTC,CASSLAQTGLTYNEQFF,-,TRBD1,TRBJ2-1,TRBV5-5
TGTGCTAGTGGTTTGGTACTGGGCACCGCCTCAGCAGATACGCAGTATTTT,CASGLVLGTASADTQYF,-,-,TRBJ2-3,TRBV12-5
TGTGCCAGCAGTTATAGCACGGACACCATGAACACTGAAGCTTTCTTT,CASSYSTDTMNTEAFF,-,-,TRBJ1-1,TRBV6-2/TRBV6-3
TGTGCCAGTAGTATGAGTCAGGCGAACACCGGGGAGCTGTTTTTT,CASSMSQANTGELFF,-,-,TRBJ2-2,TRBV19
TGTGCCAGCAGCCCTCGGACAGGGGCTAATTCACCCCTCCACTTT,CASSPRTGANSPLHF,-,TRBD1,TRBJ1-6,TRBV11-2
TGTGCCAGCAGCTCCCGACAGGGACGAGGCGAAGCTTTCTTT,CASSSRQGRGEAFF,-,TRBD1,TRBJ1-1,TRBV9
TGTGCCAGCAGCGGTAGCGGGGTAACAGATACGCAGTATTTT,CASSGSGVTDTQYF,-,TRBD2,TRBJ2-3,TRBV9
TGTGCCAGCAGCCAACACCGTGCGGCACGGATAAATTCACCCCTCCACTTT,CASSQHRAARINSPLHF,few,-,TRBJ1-6,TRBV14
TGTGCCAGTAGTAGTAGCGGGGGTATCAATGAGCAGTTCTTC,CASSSSGGINEQFF,-,TRBD2,TRBJ2-1,TRBV19
TGTGCCAGCAGTTTTCCACAGGGAGGGCAGCCCCAGCATTTT,CASSFPQGGQPQHF,-,-,TRBJ1-5,TRBV6-6
TGCGCCAGCAGCCAATTGGGGCGGAGCACAGATACGCAGTATTTT,CASSQLGRSTDTQYF,-,-,TRBJ2-3,TRBV4-3
TGTGCCAGCAGTGAAGAAGGGGCTACAGATACGCAGTATTTT,CASSEEGATDTQYF,few,-,TRBJ2-3,TRBV25-1
TGTGCCAGCAGTGCAGGGGCGAGGTCACCCCTCCACTTT,CASSAGARSPLHF,-,-,TRBJ1-6,TRBV25-1
TGTGCCAGCAGCGGCGTCAGGGTAAATGGCTACACCTTC,CASSGVRVNGYTF,once,-,TRBJ1-2,TRBV6-6
TGTGCCAGCAGCCAAACTAGCGGATCCTACAATGAGCAGTTCTTC,CASSQTSGSYNEQFF,-,TRBD2,TRBJ2-1,TRBV3-1/TRBV3-2
TGTGCCTGGAGGGTGAGGGAACGCGGCTCCTACGAGCAGTACTTC,CAWRVRERGSYEQYF,-,-,TRBJ2-7,TRBV30
TGTGCCAGCAGTTACTCCGGACAGGGCCCTGCGGATCAGCCCCAGCATTTT,CASSYSGQGPADQPQHF,-,TRBD1,TRBJ1-5,TRBV6-2/TRBV6-3
TGTGCCAGCAGCAAAGTTTTTACAGATACCAGAATTTCAAGCTCCTACGAGCAGTACTTC,CASSKVFTDTRISSSYEQYF,-,-,TRBJ2-7,TRBV21-1
TGTGCCAGTAGTATGGAGTACAGGGGGGATTATAATTCACCCCTCCACTTT,CASSMEYRGDYNSPLHF,-,TRBD1,TRBJ1-6,TRBV19
TGTGCCAGCTCACTTGGGCTAGCGGGCTTCCAAGAGACCCAGTACTTC,CASSLGLAGFQETQYF,-,TRBD2,TRBJ2-5,TRBV18
TGTGCCAGTAGTATCCCGCGAGGAGGGGTGAACACTGAAGCTTTCTTT,CASSIPRGGVNTEAFF,-,-,TRBJ1-1,TRBV19
TGCGCCAGCAGTGATAGGTTGGGTCGGGACAGGGGATTTAACACCGGGGAGCTGTTTTTT,CASSDRLGRDRGFNTGELFF,-,TRBD1,TRBJ2-2,TRBV10-2
TGTGCCAGCAGACCCTCCTTAAACAGGGGAAATACTGAAGCTTTCTTT,CASRPSLNRGNTEAFF,few,TRBD1,TRBJ1-1,TRBV7-2
TGTGCCAGCAGCCTTGCAAAAAGAACGGCGGGGGGGCCAGGTGAGCAGTACTTC,CASSLAKRTAGGPGEQYF,-,TRBD2,TRBJ2-7,TRBV7-2
TGCAGCGTGAAACTGACAGGGGGCTCCTACAATGAGCAGTTCTTC,CSVKLTGGSYNEQFF,-,TRBD1,TRBJ2-1,TRBV29-1
TGCAGCGCACGGACAGGCACTAGCAATCAGCCCCAGCATTTT,CSARTGTSNQPQHF,-,TRBD1,TRBJ1-5,TRBV29-1
TGTGCCAGCATCGAAACAGGGGCTAATTCACCCCTCCACTTT,CASIETGANSPLHF,few,TRBD1,TRBJ1-6,TRBV7-9
TGTGCCAGCAGGGTACAGGGTACGAACACCATATATTTT,CASRVQGTNTIYF,-,-,TRBJ1-3,TRBV12-3/TRBV12-4
TGCGCCAGCAGCAAGGACAGGTTGAACCAAGAGACCCAGTACTTC,CASSKDRLNQETQYF,-,TRBD1,TRBJ2-5,TRBV5-1
TGTGCCAGCAGCCAAGATATCTCGGCAGAGGGAGATACGCAGTATTTT,CASSQDISAEGDTQYF,many,-,TRBJ2-3,TRBV3-1/TRBV3-2
TGTGCCAGCTCACCTCGAGGACAGGGGAACACCGGGGAGCTGTTTTTT,CASSPRGQGNTGELFF,once,TRBD1,TRBJ2-2,TRBV18
TGTGCCAGTAGTACCGACAGGGTAGCTGAAAAACTGTTTTTT,CASSTDRVAEKLFF,-,TRBD1,TRBJ1-4,TRBV19
TGTGCCAGCAGCGTAGCCGTGATGGGGGGTTCACCCCTCCACTTT,CASSVAVMGGSPLHF,few,-,TRBJ1-6,TRBV9
TGTGCCAGCAGTCCCGACGGGACAGGGAATGAAAAACTGTTTTTT,CASSPDGTGNEKLFF,-,TRBD1,TRBJ1-4,TRBV6-5
TGTGCCAGCAGCTTGGAGCGGGCGAGCTCCTACAATGAGCAGTTCTTC,CASSLERASSYNEQFF,-,-,TRBJ2-1,TRBV11-3
TGTGCCAGTAGTTGGGGAGGGAGGACTGAAGCTTTCTTT,CASSWGGRTEAFF,-,-,TRBJ1-1,TRBV19
TGTGCCAGCAGCTTAAATGCTCGGGGCACTGAAGCTTTCTTT,CASSLNARGTEAFF,-,-,TRBJ1-1,TRBV11-2
TGTGCCATCAGTGGGGACAGGACTTACACAGATACGCAGTATTTT,CAISGDRTYTDTQYF,-,TRBD1,TRBJ2-3,TRBV10-3
TGCAGCGTCGCTGGGCCGACAGGCTCCTACGAGCAGTACTTC,CSVAGPTGSYEQYF,-,-,TRBJ2-7,TRBV29-1
TGTGCCAGCAGGCGCGGGACTCCGGGAGGCTACACCTTC,CASRRGTPGGYTF,-,-,TRBJ1-2,TRBV7-2
TGTGCCAGCAGTTACACGTCCCGGGGACAGAGCACTGAAGCTTTCTTT,CASSYTSRGQSTEAFF,-,TRBD1,TRBJ1-1,TRBV6-5
TGTGCCAGCAGCGTCCCCACAACAGGTCCGAACACCGGGGAGCTGTTTTTT,CASSVPTTGPNTGELFF,-,-,TRBJ2-2,TRBV9
TGTGCCAGCAGCGTAGCCCTCCGGAGCACAGATACGCAGTATTTT,CASSVALRSTDTQYF,-,-,TRBJ2-3,TRBV9
TGTGCCAGCAGCTTAGACTCCCGCTCCTACAATGAGCAGTTCTTC,CASSLDSRSYNEQFF,-,-,TRBJ2-1,TRBV5-5
TGTGCCAGCAGCTTGGTCGGCGCCGGGGCAGGGGCCTACGAGCAGTACTTC,CASSLVGAGAGAYEQYF,-,-,TRBJ2-7,TRBV5-6
TGTGCCAGCAGCCAAGTGGGACAGGGGGCTGGGGAGCAGTACTTC,CASSQVGQGAGEQYF,-,TRBD1,TRBJ2-7,TRBV4-2
TGCAGTGCTAGTGAAGGGGGCGAAAACATTCAGTACTTC,CSASEGGENIQYF,-,TRBD1,TRBJ2-4,TRBV20-1